This T cell receptor (beta chain) was sequenced for a study of beta chain features in type 1 diabetes. Study-wide results and limits: Shorter TCRB CDR3s, moderately but significantly so, marked every one of the four CD4+ subsets in Type 1 diabetes patients.

This clone was detected a few times. Antigen: not known. Expressed TCRB transcripts were sequenced because the isolated RNA had all been reverse transcribed beforehand. Some clones are missing from TCRdb's copy, which holds only in-frame ones; the method was immunoSEQ multiplex PCR. Of around 240,000 clones in the sample, around 10% were seen once. J lost 3 bases, V lost 6 bases, and 3 bases had no gene match. Looked up from germline, CDR1 is MNHNY and CDR2 is SVGAGI (reference sequence). The CDR3 is made up of 13 amino acids. The rearrangement links TRBV6-6 to TRBJ2-3; 7 positions match TRBD1. This TCR was recovered from a woman between 18 and 29 years old in good health. Input material: naive CD4+ T cells from blood. In DNA form, the CDR3 reads TGTGCCAGCAGAGACAGGGAGACAGATACGCAGTATTTT. The encoded protein is CASRDRETDTQYF.